These 10 T cell receptor beta chains were all obtained from the same sample, sequenced in a study of T cell responses to AZD1222 COVID-19 vaccine. Repertoires were generated with immunoSEQ multiplex PCR, while TCRdb's copy carries only in-frame clones and drops some. The table records roughly 72,000 clones, about nine tenths of them present only once. The sequences come from peripheral blood, collected 28 days after the second dose of the MenACWY control vaccine. The receptor source for this set is an adult who received the MenACWY meningococcal vaccine as a control.

The chain couples TRBV5-1 to TRBJ2-5; D not resolved. This CDR3 has 14 amino acids. CDR1 is SGHRS and CDR2 is YFSETQ in the germline V gene. Trimming took off 0 bases at V and 3 bases at J, with 9 bases between the two ends. CDR3 nucleotide sequence: TGCGCCAGCAGCTTGGCCATACACGAAGAGACCCAGTACTTC. This sequence encodes CASSLAIHEETQYF.

The rearrangement links TRBV24-1 to TRBJ2-2; perhaps D is TRBD1 or TRBD2 (6 bases each). The ends were cut back, 5 bases at V and 2 bases at J, with 14 bases in the middle. Germline loops: CDR1 KGHDR, CDR2 SFDVKD. CDR3 length: 16 residues. The CDR3, as DNA: TGTGCCACCAGTGCGAGGAGGGACACAAACACCGGGGAGCTGTTTTTT. Translated: CATSARRDTNTGELFF.

The chain carries TRBV7-7 and TRBJ1-4; unclear D gene. The CDR3 sequence is 13 residues long. CDR1 and CDR2 from the germline V gene are SSHAT and FNYEAQ (reference sequence). V shed 5 bases and J shed 5 bases, with 9 bases lying between them. CDR3 bases: TGTGCCAGCAGCCAACGGCCGAATGAAAAACTGTTTTTT. It translates to CASSQRPNEKLFF.

This rearrangement joins TRBV24-1 to TRBJ2-3; 8 nucleotides line up with TRBD1. Looked up from germline, CDR1 is KGHDR and CDR2 is SFDVKD. The CDR3 has 15 amino acids. Losses at the gene ends were 9 bases for V and 1 base for J; bases not matched to a gene: 8. The CDR3 here is CATSPPGQGTDTQYF. CDR3 in DNA: TGTGCCACCTCCCCCCCGGGACAGGGCACAGATACGCAGTATTTT.

The chain has TRBV15 and TRBJ1-5; D ambiguous. The germline CDR1 and CDR2 sequences are LNHNV and YYDKDF (reference sequence). CDR3 size: 15 residues. Trimming shortened V by 3 bases and J by 3 bases, and 12 bases separated the two germline ends. Here the CDR3 DNA reads TGTGCCACCAGCAGTGATAAAGGATACAATCAGCCCCAGCATTTT. This encodes CATSSDKGYNQPQHF.

The gene calls are TRBV2 and TRBJ2-3, with 9 bases fitting TRBD2. Germline values: CDR1 SNHLY, CDR2 FYNNEI. V lost 1 base and J lost 2; bases outside the gene matches: 7. The CDR3 is made up of 17 amino acids. For the CDR3, the DNA is TGTGCCAGCAGTGAAGGCCGAGCGGGGGGCTACACAGATACGCAGTATTTT. It specifies CASSEGRAGGYTDTQYF.

This chain connects TRBV28 to TRBJ2-2, with D possibly being TRBD1 (6 bases). The CDR3 contains 16 residues. The germline V and J ends were trimmed by 4 bases and 6 bases, with 18 bases remaining between them. In germline, CDR1 is MDHEN, CDR2 SYDVKM. DNA of the CDR3: TGTGCCAGCAGTTCCCTCGGGACACATCGAGCCGGGGAGCTGTTTTTT. Protein product: CASSSLGTHRAGELFF.

The chain is built from TRBV5-1 and TRBJ2-7, with D possibly TRBD2 on 5 matching bases. In germline, CDR1 is SGHRS, CDR2 YFSETQ. There are 13 residues in the CDR3. Trimming shortened V by 4 bases and J by 3 bases, and 11 bases separated the two germline ends. In DNA, the CDR3 is TGCGCCAGCAGCCCTGGACTTGACTACGAGCAGTACTTC. The encoded protein is CASSPGLDYEQYF.

This clone has just a few counts. The chain combines TRBV10-1 with TRBJ2-2, with D unresolved. The germline CDR1 and CDR2 sequences are WNHNN and SYGVQD (reference sequence). The CDR3 contains 13 residues. V lost 7 bases and J 5 bases, leaving 11 bases between the germline ends. The CDR3 loop is CASTGVVTGELFF. CDR3 DNA: TGCGCCAGCACCGGTGTGGTTACCGGGGAGCTGTTTTTT.

The rearrangement joins TRBV7-2 to TRBJ2-3, with a tentative D call TRBD2 (6 bases). The CDR3 runs to 15 residues. Germline V gives CDR1 SGHTA, CDR2 FQGNSA. The V and J ends lost 2 bases and 1 base respectively, with 10 bases between them. The CDR3 sequence is CASSLMAGRTDTQYF. The CDR3 coding sequence is TGTGCCAGCAGCTTAATGGCGGGGCGCACAGATACGCAGTATTTT.